The T cell receptor beta chain under discussion was sequenced for a study of control samples from healthy donors and cancer patients. Clones were read by immunoSEQ multiplex PCR, and TCRdb kept only the in-frame ones, dropping some. The repertoire consists of 130,000 to 150,000 clones, with approximately 91% occurring once and the leading ten covering roughly 5%. The V gene lost 4 bases and the J gene lost 3 bases, with 13 bases spanning the gap. This CDR3 comprises 13 residues. Germline CDR1 reads SQVTM; CDR2 reads ANQGSEA. The sequencing input was blood. The rearrangement uses TRBV29-1 and TRBJ2-7; D is possibly TRBD1 (5 bases). The clonotype comes from a man aged 25-45 years in good health. The CDR3 DNA follows: TGCAGCGTTGCCCAGGACACCGGCTACGAGCAGTACTTC. This gives the protein CSVAQDTGYEQYF.